These T cell receptor beta chains were read from a single sample in a study of shared clonotypes between healthy human individuals. Repertoires were generated with immunoSEQ multiplex PCR, while TCRdb's copy carries only in-frame clones and drops some. The data show around 640,000 clones, approximately 96% seen once. The material sequenced was naive CD8+ T cells sorted from blood. These receptors were collected from a woman in her 30s in good health. Both conserved end residues are part of each CDR3. The order of the fields is CDR3 protein, CDR3 DNA, J gene, CDR3 length, D gene, V gene, clone size. A D gene is named only where the DNA matches it firmly. Clone sizes are given selectively: once, few, many, or a class where the clone is expanded.

cdr3_aa: CASSPFDSDQETQYF
cdr3_nt: TGTGCCAGCAGCCCATTCGACAGTGACCAAGAGACCCAGTACTTC
j_call: TRBJ2-5
cdr3_length: 15
d_call: .
v_call: TRBV13
clone_size: .

cdr3_aa: CASSLAYIGDTEAFF
cdr3_nt: TGTGCCAGCAGCTTAGCATATATTGGGGACACTGAAGCTTTCTTT
j_call: TRBJ1-1
cdr3_length: 15
d_call: .
v_call: TRBV7-9
clone_size: .

cdr3_aa: CAISPDRSEANYGYTF
cdr3_nt: TGTGCCATCAGCCCCGACAGGTCAGAAGCTAACTATGGCTACACCTTC
j_call: TRBJ1-2
cdr3_length: 16
d_call: .
v_call: TRBV10-3
clone_size: .

cdr3_aa: CASSFGTGELFF
cdr3_nt: TGTGCCAGCAGCTTCGGTACCGGGGAGCTGTTTTTT
j_call: TRBJ2-2
cdr3_length: 12
d_call: .
v_call: TRBV9
clone_size: .

cdr3_aa: CSVNTLGTGNGYTF
cdr3_nt: TGCAGCGTCAACACCCTAGGGACGGGGAATGGCTACACCTTC
j_call: TRBJ1-2
cdr3_length: 14
d_call: .
v_call: TRBV29-1
clone_size: once

cdr3_aa: CASSLEGTYGYTF
cdr3_nt: TGTGCCAGCAGCTTAGAGGGCACCTATGGCTACACCTTC
j_call: TRBJ1-2
cdr3_length: 13
d_call: .
v_call: TRBV7-9
clone_size: once

cdr3_aa: CASSYSGRWTEAFF
cdr3_nt: TGTGCCAGCAGTTACTCGGGTAGATGGACTGAAGCTTTCTTT
j_call: TRBJ1-1
cdr3_length: 14
d_call: .
v_call: TRBV6-5
clone_size: .

cdr3_aa: CASSEGTGHHEQFF
cdr3_nt: TGTGCCAGCAGTGAAGGGACAGGGCACCATGAGCAGTTCTTC
j_call: TRBJ2-1
cdr3_length: 14
d_call: TRBD1
v_call: TRBV25-1
clone_size: .

cdr3_aa: CASSKAGTRVETQYF
cdr3_nt: TGCGCCAGCAGCAAAGCCGGGACTAGAGTTGAGACCCAGTACTTC
j_call: TRBJ2-5
cdr3_length: 15
d_call: TRBD2
v_call: TRBV4-1
clone_size: .

cdr3_aa: CASSLPRGQKYF
cdr3_nt: TGTGCCAGCAGCTTACCCCGAGGGCAAAAGTACTTC
j_call: TRBJ2-5
cdr3_length: 12
d_call: .
v_call: TRBV5-6
clone_size: .

cdr3_aa: CASSLRGANEQFF
cdr3_nt: TGTGCCAGCAGTTTACGGGGGGCCAATGAGCAGTTCTTC
j_call: TRBJ2-1
cdr3_length: 13
d_call: .
v_call: TRBV28
clone_size: .

cdr3_aa: CASRELAGGQNIQYF
cdr3_nt: TGTGCCAGCAGGGAACTAGCGGGAGGGCAAAACATTCAGTACTTC
j_call: TRBJ2-4
cdr3_length: 15
d_call: TRBD2
v_call: TRBV2
clone_size: .

cdr3_aa: CASLSPSGEQYF
cdr3_nt: TGTGCCAGCCTTAGTCCCTCGGGGGAGCAGTACTTC
j_call: TRBJ2-7
cdr3_length: 12
d_call: .
v_call: TRBV27
clone_size: .

cdr3_aa: CARGGLNTDTQYF
cdr3_nt: TGTGCCAGGGGGGGGCTTAACACAGATACGCAGTATTTT
j_call: TRBJ2-3
cdr3_length: 13
d_call: .
v_call: TRBV2
clone_size: .

cdr3_aa: CASSDSLSGNTIYF
cdr3_nt: TGTGCCAGCAGTGATAGTCTATCTGGAAACACCATATATTTT
j_call: TRBJ1-3
cdr3_length: 14
d_call: .
v_call: TRBV2
clone_size: .

cdr3_aa: CASSEAPRVTGELFF
cdr3_nt: TGTGCCAGCAGTGAGGCACCGAGAGTAACGGGGGAGCTGTTTTTT
j_call: TRBJ2-2
cdr3_length: 15
d_call: .
v_call: TRBV5-4
clone_size: .

cdr3_aa: CASSLGGTGSEAFF
cdr3_nt: TGTGCCAGCAGCTTAGGTGGGACAGGATCTGAAGCTTTCTTT
j_call: TRBJ1-1
cdr3_length: 14
d_call: TRBD1
v_call: TRBV7-9
clone_size: once

cdr3_aa: CASSLGKPTSASSYNEQFF
cdr3_nt: TGTGCCAGCAGCTTAGGGAAACCGACTAGCGCGAGCTCCTACAATGAGCAGTTCTTC
j_call: TRBJ2-1
cdr3_length: 19
d_call: TRBD2
v_call: TRBV7-2
clone_size: .

cdr3_aa: CASSSGTSGFSEQYF
cdr3_nt: TGTGCCAGCAGTTCAGGGACTAGCGGGTTCTCCGAGCAGTACTTC
j_call: TRBJ2-7
cdr3_length: 15
d_call: TRBD2
v_call: TRBV27
clone_size: once

cdr3_aa: CASSGWTSGMGGELFF
cdr3_nt: TGCGCCAGCAGTGGTTGGACTAGCGGGATGGGCGGGGAGCTGTTTTTT
j_call: TRBJ2-2
cdr3_length: 16
d_call: TRBD2
v_call: TRBV10-2
clone_size: .

cdr3_aa: CASSEPRETEVTGQPQHF
cdr3_nt: TGTGCCAGCAGTGAACCAAGGGAAACCGAGGTGACCGGTCAGCCCCAGCATTTT
j_call: TRBJ1-5
cdr3_length: 18
d_call: .
v_call: TRBV6-1
clone_size: .

cdr3_aa: CASSDTPGLAGGSYEQYF
cdr3_nt: TGTGCCAGCAGCGATACACCGGGACTAGCGGGAGGGAGCTACGAGCAGTACTTC
j_call: TRBJ2-7
cdr3_length: 18
d_call: TRBD2
v_call: TRBV11-1
clone_size: .

cdr3_aa: CASSPGLSYEQYF
cdr3_nt: TGTGCCAGTAGTCCCGGACTTTCCTACGAGCAGTACTTC
j_call: TRBJ2-7
cdr3_length: 13
d_call: .
v_call: TRBV19
clone_size: .

cdr3_aa: CASSLEGYGANVLTF
cdr3_nt: TGTGCCAGCAGCTTAGAGGGCTATGGGGCCAACGTCCTGACTTTC
j_call: TRBJ2-6
cdr3_length: 15
d_call: .
v_call: TRBV7-2
clone_size: .

cdr3_aa: CASSATEEGYYEQYF
cdr3_nt: TGTGCCAGCAGTGCAACCGAGGAGGGGTACTACGAGCAGTACTTC
j_call: TRBJ2-7
cdr3_length: 15
d_call: .
v_call: TRBV6-1
clone_size: .

cdr3_aa: CASSSGLAGGGGVTDTQYF
cdr3_nt: TGCGCCAGCAGCTCGGGACTAGCGGGAGGAGGGGGTGTCACAGATACGCAGTATTTT
j_call: TRBJ2-3
cdr3_length: 19
d_call: TRBD2
v_call: TRBV4-1
clone_size: .

cdr3_aa: CASSFPGTDTQYF
cdr3_nt: TGTGCCAGCAGCTTCCCGGGGACAGATACGCAGTATTTT
j_call: TRBJ2-3
cdr3_length: 13
d_call: .
v_call: TRBV5-4
clone_size: once

cdr3_aa: CASSLDPLEQYF
cdr3_nt: TGTGCCAGCAGCCTCGACCCCCTGGAGCAGTACTTC
j_call: TRBJ2-7
cdr3_length: 12
d_call: .
v_call: TRBV7-9
clone_size: .

cdr3_aa: CATSRDPHHNEQFF
cdr3_nt: TGTGCCACCAGCAGAGATCCCCACCACAATGAGCAGTTCTTC
j_call: TRBJ2-1
cdr3_length: 14
d_call: .
v_call: TRBV15
clone_size: .

cdr3_aa: CASSEAGTGNTGELFF
cdr3_nt: TGTGCCAGCAGCGAGGCGGGGACAGGGAACACCGGGGAGCTGTTTTTT
j_call: TRBJ2-2
cdr3_length: 16
d_call: TRBD1
v_call: TRBV9
clone_size: .

cdr3_aa: CASSLGSEAFF
cdr3_nt: TGTGCCAGCAGCTTGGGTAGTGAAGCTTTCTTT
j_call: TRBJ1-1
cdr3_length: 11
d_call: .
v_call: TRBV5-4
clone_size: .

cdr3_aa: CATSKVASPLQPQHF
cdr3_nt: TGTGCCACCAGCAAGGTCGCCTCCCCTCTTCAGCCCCAGCATTTT
j_call: TRBJ1-5
cdr3_length: 15
d_call: .
v_call: TRBV15
clone_size: .

cdr3_aa: CASSFGPHYEQYF
cdr3_nt: TGTGCCAGCAGTTTTGGCCCACACTACGAGCAGTACTTC
j_call: TRBJ2-7
cdr3_length: 13
d_call: .
v_call: TRBV27
clone_size: .

cdr3_aa: CASCPGQGNTEAFF
cdr3_nt: TGTGCCAGCTGCCCAGGGCAGGGGAACACTGAAGCTTTCTTT
j_call: TRBJ1-1
cdr3_length: 14
d_call: .
v_call: TRBV4-2
clone_size: .

cdr3_aa: CSVLGQGPYNEQFF
cdr3_nt: TGCAGCGTCCTGGGGCAGGGCCCCTACAATGAGCAGTTCTTC
j_call: TRBJ2-1
cdr3_length: 14
d_call: .
v_call: TRBV29-1
clone_size: .

cdr3_aa: CASSIVAGANVLTF
cdr3_nt: TGTGCCAGTAGTATTGTGGCTGGGGCCAACGTCCTGACTTTC
j_call: TRBJ2-6
cdr3_length: 14
d_call: .
v_call: TRBV19
clone_size: .

cdr3_aa: CASSYSRGYEQYF
cdr3_nt: TGTGCCAGCAGTTACTCACGAGGGTACGAGCAGTACTTC
j_call: TRBJ2-7
cdr3_length: 13
d_call: .
v_call: TRBV6-6
clone_size: .

cdr3_aa: CASSLRDRQETQYF
cdr3_nt: TGTGCCAGCAGCCTCCGGGACAGGCAAGAGACCCAGTACTTC
j_call: TRBJ2-5
cdr3_length: 14
d_call: TRBD1
v_call: TRBV7-9
clone_size: .

cdr3_aa: CASSAGLGDEQFF
cdr3_nt: TGTGCCAGCAGTGCCGGCCTGGGTGATGAGCAGTTCTTC
j_call: TRBJ2-1
cdr3_length: 13
d_call: .
v_call: TRBV7-9
clone_size: .

cdr3_aa: CASTGQGSREQYF
cdr3_nt: TGTGCCAGCACTGGACAGGGAAGTAGAGAGCAGTACTTC
j_call: TRBJ2-7
cdr3_length: 13
d_call: TRBD1
v_call: TRBV27
clone_size: .

cdr3_aa: CASSLGPRGQGSYEQYF
cdr3_nt: TGCGCCAGCAGCTTGGGCCCGAGGGGACAGGGCTCCTACGAGCAGTACTTC
j_call: TRBJ2-7
cdr3_length: 17
d_call: TRBD1
v_call: TRBV5-1
clone_size: .

cdr3_aa: CASSLSAPRLAGGHYEQYF
cdr3_nt: TGTGCCAGCAGTTTATCCGCACCCCGCCTAGCGGGAGGGCATTACGAGCAGTACTTC
j_call: TRBJ2-7
cdr3_length: 19
d_call: TRBD2
v_call: TRBV27
clone_size: .

cdr3_aa: CASSWDSSYEQYF
cdr3_nt: TGTGCCAGCAGTTGGGATTCTTCCTACGAGCAGTACTTC
j_call: TRBJ2-7
cdr3_length: 13
d_call: .
v_call: TRBV27
clone_size: .

cdr3_aa: CASNSQGTTEAFF
cdr3_nt: TGTGCCAGCAACTCTCAGGGCACCACTGAAGCTTTCTTT
j_call: TRBJ1-1
cdr3_length: 13
d_call: .
v_call: TRBV7-9
clone_size: .

cdr3_aa: CASSPYMPQGPYNEQFF
cdr3_nt: TGTGCCAGCAGCCCCTATATGCCCCAGGGCCCCTACAATGAGCAGTTCTTC
j_call: TRBJ2-1
cdr3_length: 17
d_call: .
v_call: TRBV27
clone_size: .

cdr3_aa: CASSFTGEIDGYTF
cdr3_nt: TGTGCCAGCAGTTTTACAGGGGAAATCGATGGCTACACCTTC
j_call: TRBJ1-2
cdr3_length: 14
d_call: TRBD1
v_call: TRBV2
clone_size: .

cdr3_aa: CASSEEEGAGNTIYF
cdr3_nt: TGTGCCAGCAGTGAAGAGGAGGGAGCTGGAAACACCATATATTTT
j_call: TRBJ1-3
cdr3_length: 15
d_call: .
v_call: TRBV2
clone_size: .

cdr3_aa: CASSLLQGSYEQYF
cdr3_nt: TGTGCCAGCAGTTTACTTCAGGGTTCCTACGAGCAGTACTTC
j_call: TRBJ2-7
cdr3_length: 14
d_call: .
v_call: TRBV27
clone_size: .

cdr3_aa: CASSPGAGTEAFF
cdr3_nt: TGTGCCAGCAGTCCTGGAGCGGGCACTGAAGCTTTCTTT
j_call: TRBJ1-1
cdr3_length: 13
d_call: .
v_call: TRBV27
clone_size: .

cdr3_aa: CASTEYPDYEQYF
cdr3_nt: TGTGCCAGCACGGAATATCCTGACTACGAGCAGTACTTC
j_call: TRBJ2-7
cdr3_length: 13
d_call: .
v_call: TRBV6-6
clone_size: once

cdr3_aa: CASSLVGLAGAGDTQYF
cdr3_nt: TGCGCCAGCAGCTTGGTCGGACTAGCGGGAGCCGGAGATACGCAGTATTTT
j_call: TRBJ2-3
cdr3_length: 17
d_call: TRBD2
v_call: TRBV5-1
clone_size: .

cdr3_aa: CASISTGNPTYEQYF
cdr3_nt: TGCGCCAGCATCTCGACAGGCAATCCGACCTACGAGCAGTACTTC
j_call: TRBJ2-7
cdr3_length: 15
d_call: .
v_call: TRBV10-2
clone_size: .

cdr3_aa: CASSLGTGVGRYGYTF
cdr3_nt: TGTGCCAGCAGTTTAGGAACCGGGGTAGGTCGCTATGGCTACACCTTC
j_call: TRBJ1-2
cdr3_length: 16
d_call: .
v_call: TRBV27
clone_size: .

cdr3_aa: CAISGVFGTSGSNEQFF
cdr3_nt: TGTGCCATCAGCGGCGTTTTCGGGACTAGCGGGAGCAATGAGCAGTTCTTC
j_call: TRBJ2-1
cdr3_length: 17
d_call: TRBD2
v_call: TRBV10-3
clone_size: .